These 13 T cell receptor beta chains originate from one sample sequenced in a study of T cell repertoires in cytomegalovirus infection. What these receptors recognize is not known. TCRdb passed the reads through MiXCR, listing each CDR3 protein once. The sample holds about 830,000 distinct CDR3 sequences, around a third seen once. The material sequenced was cultured CD8+ T cells from PBMCs, taken from culture after CMV antigen stimulation. The receptors come from a human donor in good health (CMV status not recorded). Some clones in this sample may be carry-over from other donors' samples.

This clonotype was detected a few times. The chain carries TRBV10-2 and TRBJ1-3, with D possibly matching TRBD1 (6 bases). Between the trimmed V and J ends, which lost 6 bases and 4 bases, there was a span of 13 bases. This CDR3 has 14 amino acids. Germline CDR1 reads WSHSY; CDR2 reads SAAADI. The DNA for the CDR3 is TGCGCCAGCAGGCCCGGGACACCAGGAAACACCATATATTTT. Amino acid sequence: CASRPGTPGNTIYF.

The gene calls are TRBV24-1 and TRBJ1-5; no clear D. The CDR3 is made up of 16 amino acids. The V end was cut by 2 bases, the J end by 8 bases, with 18 bases between. Germline lookup yields CDR1 KGHDR and CDR2 SFDVKD. The CDR3 DNA is TGTGCCACCAGTGATTCGGAGCGGGCGGGCAAGGAGCCCCAGCATTTT. It is translated as CATSDSERAGKEPQHF.

This sequence joins TRBV6-1 and TRBJ1-1; D remains ambiguous. Germline values: CDR1 MNHNS, CDR2 SASEGT. The CDR3 is 16 residues long. V shed 3 bases and J shed 0 bases, with 14 bases lying between them. The CDR3 spells CASSDRRGWLNTEAFF. CDR3 coding DNA: TGTGCCAGCAGTGATCGGCGCGGGTGGCTGAACACTGAAGCTTTCTTT.

V and J are TRBV2 and TRBJ2-2, with D maybe TRBD1 (5 bases). Germline CDR1 SNHLY, CDR2 FYNNEI. This CDR3 has 13 amino acids. The ends were cut back, 11 bases at V and 3 bases at J, with 13 bases in the middle. In DNA form, the CDR3 reads TGTGCCTCGATGGAAGGGGACACCGGGGAGCTGTTTTTT. It yields the protein CASMEGDTGELFF.

The rearrangement uses TRBV28 and TRBJ1-5; 7 positions agree with TRBD1. The CDR3 spans 19 residues. CDR1 and CDR2 (germline): MDHEN, SYDVKM. Trimming at V came to 2 bases and at J to 5 bases, leaving 18 bases not matched to a gene. CDR3 protein: CASSLRGTAQPESDQPQHF. The CDR3 DNA reads TGTGCCAGCAGTTTAAGGGGGACAGCGCAACCAGAGAGCGATCAGCCCCAGCATTTT.

In this sample, this clonotype turned up a few times. This chain joins TRBV20-1 and TRBJ1-1, with D unclear. The CDR3 runs to 14 residues. Germline CDR1 reads DFQATT; CDR2 reads SNEGSKA (reference sequence). V was cut by 0 bases and J by 0 bases, with 8 bases left in between. The CDR3 nucleotides read TGCAGTGCTAGAGAGGACGGCTTGAACACTGAAGCTTTCTTT. Amino acid sequence: CSAREDGLNTEAFF.

This clonotype was seen a handful of times. The chain uses TRBV6-1 and TRBJ2-1; 9 bases map to TRBD1. Germline CDR1 is MNHNS and CDR2 is SASEGT. V was clipped by 6 bases and J by 3 bases; unmatched bases: 9. The CDR3 loop spans 16 amino acids. CDR3 residues: CASRGGTGRIYNEQFF. DNA of the CDR3: TGTGCCAGCAGGGGGGGGACAGGGCGTATCTACAATGAGCAGTTCTTC.

This clonotype has ten or more counts. The chain links TRBV7-3 to TRBJ1-4, with D possibly being TRBD1 (6 bases). This CDR3 is 13 amino acids long. V was clipped by 3 bases and J by 7 bases, with 9 bases between them. Germline CDR1 is SGHTA and CDR2 is FQGTGA. CDR3 in DNA: TGTGCCAGCAGCTTCAGAGGGGGTGAAAAACTGTTTTTT. Translated, it gives CASSFRGGEKLFF.

This clonotype was seen repeatedly, ten times or more. J is TRBJ1-2 and V is TRBV7-6, with TRBD1 matching 7 bases. Trimming cost V 5 bases and J 0 bases; bases outside gene matches: 12. Germline V gives CDR1 SGHVS, CDR2 FNYEAQ. CDR3 length: 17 amino acids. CDR3 DNA: TGTGCCAGCAGCCCAACCCTAGCGACAGGGACTAACTATGGCTACACCTTC. Protein sequence: CASSPTLATGTNYGYTF. The variable domain in full, completed from reference TRBV7-6 and TRBJ1-2, reads GAGVSQSPRYKVTKRGQDVALRCDPISGHVSLYWYRQALGQGPEFLTYFNYEAQQDKSGLPNDRFSAERPEGSISTLTIQRTEQRDSAMYRCASSPTLATGTNYGYTFGSGTRLTVV.

This clonotype was seen a few times. The chain couples TRBV7-9 to TRBJ2-3; no firm D call. The CDR3 is 15 amino acids. The ends were cut back, 4 bases at V and 1 base at J, with 12 bases in the middle. Germline V gives CDR1 SEHNR, CDR2 FQNEAQ (reference sequence). CDR3 coding DNA: TGTGCCAGCAGCTCAAAACGATCCGGCACAGATACGCAGTATTTT. Its translation is CASSSKRSGTDTQYF.

Note on this clonotype: A junction end diverges from the germline sequence, so it may reflect a read error. The DNA for the CDR3 is TGCGCCAGCAATGAGTCTTACTCCTGGGCGTCCTACAATGAGCAGTTCTTC. Translating gives CASNESYSWASYNEQFF. The rearrangement joins TRBV10-2 to TRBJ2-1; D is undetermined. Germline CDR1 reads WSHSY; CDR2 reads SAAADI. CDR3 size: 17 residues.

This chain uses TRBV11-2 with TRBJ2-7; D gene ambiguous. The CDR3 length is 12 residues. In germline, CDR1 is SGHAT, CDR2 FQNNGV. V dropped 3 bases and J dropped 2 bases, with 5 bases sitting between them. The CDR3 nucleotides are TGTGCCAGCAGCTTCACCCCCTACGAGCAGTACGTC. Its translation: CASSFTPYEQYV.

V is TRBV5-1 and J is TRBJ1-1; possible D gene TRBD1, 5 bases. This CDR3 has 15 amino acids. V was shortened by 3 bases and J by 1 base, with 13 bases between the two germline ends. Germline V gene lookup returns CDR1 SGHRS and CDR2 YFSETQ. This CDR3 reads CASSWDGLSNTEAFF. The CDR3 nucleotides are TGCGCCAGCAGCTGGGACGGCTTGTCGAACACTGAAGCTTTCTTT.